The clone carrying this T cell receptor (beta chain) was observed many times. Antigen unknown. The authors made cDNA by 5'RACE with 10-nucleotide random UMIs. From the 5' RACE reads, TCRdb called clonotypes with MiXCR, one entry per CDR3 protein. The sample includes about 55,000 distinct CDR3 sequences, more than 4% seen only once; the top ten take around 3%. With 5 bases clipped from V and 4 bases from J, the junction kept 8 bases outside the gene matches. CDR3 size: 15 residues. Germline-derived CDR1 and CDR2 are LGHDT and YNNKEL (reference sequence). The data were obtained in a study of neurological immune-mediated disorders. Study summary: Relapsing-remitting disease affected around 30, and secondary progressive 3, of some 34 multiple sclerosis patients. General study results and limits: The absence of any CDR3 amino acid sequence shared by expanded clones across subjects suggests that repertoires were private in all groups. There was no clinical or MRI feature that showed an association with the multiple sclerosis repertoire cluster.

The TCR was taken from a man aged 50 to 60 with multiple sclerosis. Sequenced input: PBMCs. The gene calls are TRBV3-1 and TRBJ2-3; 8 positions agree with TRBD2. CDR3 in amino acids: CASSSPGLEADTQYF. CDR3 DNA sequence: TGTGCCAGCAGCTCACCGGGACTAGAGGCAGATACGCAGTATTTT.